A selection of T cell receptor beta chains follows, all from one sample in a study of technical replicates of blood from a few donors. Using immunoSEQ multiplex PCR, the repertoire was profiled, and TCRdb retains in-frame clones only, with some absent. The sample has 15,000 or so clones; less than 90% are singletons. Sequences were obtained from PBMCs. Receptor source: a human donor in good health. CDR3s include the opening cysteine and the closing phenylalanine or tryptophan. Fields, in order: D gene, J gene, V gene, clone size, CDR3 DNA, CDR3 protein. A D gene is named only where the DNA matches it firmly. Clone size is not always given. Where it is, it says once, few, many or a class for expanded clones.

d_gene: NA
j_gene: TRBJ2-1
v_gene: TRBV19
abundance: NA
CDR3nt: TGTGCCAGTAGTATAGGAACAGGGGGGGGGAATGAGCAGTTCTTC
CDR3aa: CASSIGTGGGNEQFF

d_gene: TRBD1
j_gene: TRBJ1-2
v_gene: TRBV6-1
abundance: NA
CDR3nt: TGTGCCAGCAGTGAAGCGACGATGGGACAGGGGGCTGGCTACACCTTC
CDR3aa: CASSEATMGQGAGYTF

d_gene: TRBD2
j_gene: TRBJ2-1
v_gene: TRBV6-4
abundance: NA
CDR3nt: TGTGCCAGCAGTGACTCGATAGCGGGAGTCGTCAATGAGCAGTTCTTC
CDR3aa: CASSDSIAGVVNEQFF

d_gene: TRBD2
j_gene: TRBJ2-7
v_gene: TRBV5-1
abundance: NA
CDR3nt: TGCGCCAGCAGCTACAGAGCGGGGGGCTACGAGCAGTACTTC
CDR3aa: CASSYRAGGYEQYF

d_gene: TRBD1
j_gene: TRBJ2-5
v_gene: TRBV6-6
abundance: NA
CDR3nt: TGTGCCAGCAGTTTGCCGGGACAGGGACAAGAGACCCAGTACTTC
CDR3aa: CASSLPGQGQETQYF

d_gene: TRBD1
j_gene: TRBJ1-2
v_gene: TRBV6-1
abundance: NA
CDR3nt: TGTGCCAGCAGTCCACGACAGGGGGCGGCCTATGGCTACACCTTC
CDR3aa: CASSPRQGAAYGYTF

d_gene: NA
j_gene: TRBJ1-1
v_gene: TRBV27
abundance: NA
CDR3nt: TGTGCCAGCAGTTTAAAGAGGGGGTACACTGAAGCTTTCTTT
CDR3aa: CASSLKRGYTEAFF

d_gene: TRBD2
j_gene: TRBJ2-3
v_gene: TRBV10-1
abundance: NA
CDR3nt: TGCGCCAGCAGCCTTCTAGCGGGAGGCCCAGATACGCAGTATTTT
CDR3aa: CASSLLAGGPDTQYF

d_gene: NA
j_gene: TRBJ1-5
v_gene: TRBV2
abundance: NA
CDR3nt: TGTGCCAGCAGCCCCACAATTTTCCGTTATCAGCCCCAGCATTTT
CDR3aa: CASSPTIFRYQPQHF

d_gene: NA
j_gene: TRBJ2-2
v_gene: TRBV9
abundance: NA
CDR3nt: TGTGCCAGCAGCGACCAAACGGTGGGGGAGCTGTTTTTT
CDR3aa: CASSDQTVGELFF

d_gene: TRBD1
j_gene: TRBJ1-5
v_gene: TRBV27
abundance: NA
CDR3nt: TGTGCCAGCAGTTCGGGACAGGGATTAAATAGCAATCAGCCCCAGCATTTT
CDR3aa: CASSSGQGLNSNQPQHF

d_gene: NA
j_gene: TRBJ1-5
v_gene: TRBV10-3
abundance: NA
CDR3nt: TGTGCCATCAGTGAGTCGAGGACAGAAAATCAGCCCCAGCATTTT
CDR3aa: CAISESRTENQPQHF

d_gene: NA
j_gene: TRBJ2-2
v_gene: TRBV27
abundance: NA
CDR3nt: TGTGCCAGCAGTTCAGGGTATGGCACCGGGGAGCTGTTTTTT
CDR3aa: CASSSGYGTGELFF

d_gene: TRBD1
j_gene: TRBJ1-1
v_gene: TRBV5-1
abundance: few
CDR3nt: TGCGCCAGCAGCTTTTCAGGGGGGAACACTGAAGCTTTCTTT
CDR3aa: CASSFSGGNTEAFF

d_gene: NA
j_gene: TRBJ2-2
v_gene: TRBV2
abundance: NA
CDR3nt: TGTGCCAGCAGTGAATTCCGGGAAATCGGGGAGCTGTTTTTT
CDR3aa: CASSEFREIGELFF

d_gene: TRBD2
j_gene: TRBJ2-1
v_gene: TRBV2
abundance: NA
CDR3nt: TGTGCCAGCAGTGAGCTAGCGGGAGGCACCCGGAACGCAAACAATGAGCAGTTCTTC
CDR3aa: CASSELAGGTRNANNEQFF

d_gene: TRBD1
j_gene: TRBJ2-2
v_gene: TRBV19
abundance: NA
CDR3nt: TGTGCCAGTAGTATTGATTTGTCAGGGGGAGTCTCCGGGGAGCTGTTTTTT
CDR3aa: CASSIDLSGGVSGELFF

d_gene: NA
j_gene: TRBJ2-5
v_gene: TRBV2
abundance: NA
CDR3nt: TGTGCCAGCAGTGAAGAGGGACATATAGAGACCCAGTACTTC
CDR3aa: CASSEEGHIETQYF

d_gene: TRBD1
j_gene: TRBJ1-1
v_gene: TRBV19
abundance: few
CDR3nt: TGTGCCAGTAGTCAGGGGGAAGTGTTGCGGAACACTGAAGCTTTCTTT
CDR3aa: CASSQGEVLRNTEAFF

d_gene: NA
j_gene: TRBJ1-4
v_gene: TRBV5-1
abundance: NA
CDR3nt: TGCGCCAGCGGCCAGGAGGGCGGGGAAAAACTGTTTTTT
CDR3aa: CASGQEGGEKLFF

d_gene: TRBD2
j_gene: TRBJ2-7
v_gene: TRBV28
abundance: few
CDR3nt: TGTGCCAGCAGCCCCGGGACTACAACCTACGAGCAGTACTTC
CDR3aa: CASSPGTTTYEQYF

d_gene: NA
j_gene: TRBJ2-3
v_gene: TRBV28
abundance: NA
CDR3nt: TGTGCCAGCAGGCGCAGAAGCGGGCTTAGCACAGATACGCAGTATTTT
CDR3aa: CASRRRSGLSTDTQYF

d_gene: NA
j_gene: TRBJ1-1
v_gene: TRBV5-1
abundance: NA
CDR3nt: TGCGCCAGCAGCTCTCAGGGGAACACTGAAGCTTTCTTT
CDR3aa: CASSSQGNTEAFF

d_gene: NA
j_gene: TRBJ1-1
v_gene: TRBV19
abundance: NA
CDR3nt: TGTGCCAGTAGTATAGGGACAGTGAACACTGAAGCTTTCTTT
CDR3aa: CASSIGTVNTEAFF

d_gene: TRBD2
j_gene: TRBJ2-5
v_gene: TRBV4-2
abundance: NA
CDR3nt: TGTGCCAGCAGCCTCGAAGCGGGAGCTGAAGAGACCCAGTACTTC
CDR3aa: CASSLEAGAEETQYF

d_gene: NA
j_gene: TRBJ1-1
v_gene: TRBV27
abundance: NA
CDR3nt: TGTGCCAGCAGTTTGGACGGCCCACAGGGTGCTGAAGCTTTCTTT
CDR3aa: CASSLDGPQGAEAFF

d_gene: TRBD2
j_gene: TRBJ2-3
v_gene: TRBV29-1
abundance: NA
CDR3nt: TGCACCGGACTAGCGCTTAGCACAGATACGCAGTATTTT
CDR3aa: CTGLALSTDTQYF

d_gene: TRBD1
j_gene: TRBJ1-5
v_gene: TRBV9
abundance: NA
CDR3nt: TGTGCCAGCAGCGTAGGGACAGGGAATCAGCCCCAGCATTTT
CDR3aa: CASSVGTGNQPQHF

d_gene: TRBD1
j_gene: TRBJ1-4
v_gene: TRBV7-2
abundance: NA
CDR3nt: TGTGCCAGCAGCTCCCCGGACAGGGATCTGTTTTTT
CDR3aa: CASSSPDRDLFF

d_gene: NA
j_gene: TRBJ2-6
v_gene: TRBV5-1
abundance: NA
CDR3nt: TGCGCCAGCAGCTTCGGACACAACTCTGGGGCCAACGTCCTGACTTTC
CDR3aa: CASSFGHNSGANVLTF

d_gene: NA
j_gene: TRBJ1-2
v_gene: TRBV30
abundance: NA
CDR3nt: TGTGCCTGGAGTGTCGGAGACCGCCTGGGCTACACCTTC
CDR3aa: CAWSVGDRLGYTF

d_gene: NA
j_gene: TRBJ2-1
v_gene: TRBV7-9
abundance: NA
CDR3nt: TGTGCCAGCACCTTTGGGGGGACTCTCTCCTACAATGAGCAGTTCTTC
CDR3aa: CASTFGGTLSYNEQFF

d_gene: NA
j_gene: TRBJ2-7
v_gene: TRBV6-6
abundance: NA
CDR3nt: TGTGCCAGCAGCCCACGGGTGCCTCTCTACGAGCAGTACTTC
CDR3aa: CASSPRVPLYEQYF

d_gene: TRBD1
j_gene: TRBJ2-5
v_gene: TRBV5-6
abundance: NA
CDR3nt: TGTGCCAGCAGTACTTACAAACGACAGGGTGGGGAGACCCAGTACTTC
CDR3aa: CASSTYKRQGGETQYF

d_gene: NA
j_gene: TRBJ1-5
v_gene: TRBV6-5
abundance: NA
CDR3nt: TGTGCCAGCACCCCACAGGAGGGTAATCAGCCCCAGCATTTT
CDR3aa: CASTPQEGNQPQHF